This T cell receptor beta chain appears in the sequencing data of a study of blood T cell repertoires in COVID-19. Across the study: Sites in the United States, Italy and Spain provided acute and convalescent COVID-19 samples.

Measured with immunoSEQ multiplex PCR; TCRdb has only the in-frame clones, and not every one. The repertoire holds about 130,000 clones, with around four fifths as singletons. The V segment lost 3 bases and the J segment 7 bases; nucleotides outside the gene matches: 6. This CDR3 spans 13 amino acids. Germline V CDR1 and CDR2: SGHKS, YYEKEE (reference sequence). This clone was counted between two and nine times. The sequenced sample was peripheral blood. V and J are TRBV5-5 and TRBJ2-5, with 7 bases that match TRBD1. This receptor was taken from a man older than 75 with acute or convalescent COVID-19. CDR3 in amino acids: CASSSTGDGTQYF. The CDR3 region has the DNA TGTGCCAGCAGCTCTACAGGGGACGGGACCCAGTACTTC. The variable domain in full, with the rest retrieved from reference TRBV5-5 and TRBJ2-5, is DAGVTQSPTHLIKTRGQQVTLRCSPISGHKSVSWYQQVLGQGPQFIFQYYEKEERGRGNFPDRFSARQFPNYSSELNVNALLLGDSALYLCASSSTGDGTQYFGPGTRLLVL.